Presented here are 3 T cell receptor beta chains from one specimen sequenced in a study of vaccination and CD4 T cells after COVID-19. As to treatment: roughly 10-day PBMC culture with coronavirus spike peptide pools or control peptides (ViraFEST assay). Collection of the unexposed donor's CD4+ T cells took place before the COVID-19 pandemic (2011-2018). Their specific antigens are unknown. Oncomine TCR Beta short-read sequencing was applied to DNA from cultured CD4+ T cells. In TCRdb, the PCR reads were re-called with MiXCR into one record per CDR3 protein. The data show around 4,500 distinct CDR3 sequences, around a third seen once. Sequenced sample: CD4+ T cells from blood, cultured in vitro. These receptors all stem from a human donor in good health.

V usage is TRBV7-9 and J usage is TRBJ1-1, with no clear D. CDR1 and CDR2 (germline): SEHNR, FQNEAQ (reference sequence). With 8 bases removed from V and 0 bases from J, the gap between germline ends came to 10 bases. This CDR3 contains 13 residues. Here the CDR3 reads CASQREMNTEAFF. CDR3 in DNA: TGTGCCAGCCAACGGGAAATGAACACTGAAGCTTTCTTT.

This clonotype was recorded a few times. This rearrangement joins TRBV20-1 to TRBJ1-2, with unresolved D. Looked up from germline, CDR1 is DFQATT and CDR2 is SNEGSKA (reference sequence). This CDR3 is built from 12 residues. V shed 1 base and J shed 5 bases, with 8 bases lying between them. This chain's CDR3 is CSARGPRYGYTF. In DNA, the CDR3 is TGCAGTGCTAGAGGCCCGAGGTATGGCTACACCTTC.

The gene calls are TRBV7-8 and TRBJ1-2; a possible D gene is TRBD1 (6 bases). The V end lost 5 bases, the J end lost 4 bases, and 17 bases lay between the germline ends. Germline values: CDR1 SGHVS, CDR2 FQNEAQ. This CDR3 spans 15 amino acids. The CDR3 nucleotides are TGTGCCAGCAGCCTAGTGGAGCAGGGGATCTATGGCTACACCTTC. Protein: CASSLVEQGIYGYTF.